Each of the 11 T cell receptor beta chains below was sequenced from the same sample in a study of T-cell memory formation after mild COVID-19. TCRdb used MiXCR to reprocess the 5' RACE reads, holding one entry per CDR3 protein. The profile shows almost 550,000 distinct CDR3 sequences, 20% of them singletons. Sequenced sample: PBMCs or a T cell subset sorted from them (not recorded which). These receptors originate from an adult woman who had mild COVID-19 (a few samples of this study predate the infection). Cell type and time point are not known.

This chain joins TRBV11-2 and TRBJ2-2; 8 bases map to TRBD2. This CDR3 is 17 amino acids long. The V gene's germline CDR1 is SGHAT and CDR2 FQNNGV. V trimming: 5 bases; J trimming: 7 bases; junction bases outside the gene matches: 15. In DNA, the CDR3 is TGTGCCAGCAGCCCGCGTTTGACTAGCGAGCTCGGCGGGGAGCTGTTTTTT. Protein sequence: CASSPRLTSELGGELFF.

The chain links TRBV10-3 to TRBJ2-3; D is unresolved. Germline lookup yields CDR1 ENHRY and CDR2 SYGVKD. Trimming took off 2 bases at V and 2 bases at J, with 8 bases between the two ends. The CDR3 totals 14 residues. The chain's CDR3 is CAISEEVPTDTQYF. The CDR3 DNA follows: TGTGCCATCAGTGAGGAAGTACCCACAGATACGCAGTATTTT.

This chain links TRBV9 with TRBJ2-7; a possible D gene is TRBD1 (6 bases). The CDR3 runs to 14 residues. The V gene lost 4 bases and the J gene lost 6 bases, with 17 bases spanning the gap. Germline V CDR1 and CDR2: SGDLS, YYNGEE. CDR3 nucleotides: TGTGCCAGCAGCCCACGACAGGAGATGTCCGAGCAGTACTTC. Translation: CASSPRQEMSEQYF.

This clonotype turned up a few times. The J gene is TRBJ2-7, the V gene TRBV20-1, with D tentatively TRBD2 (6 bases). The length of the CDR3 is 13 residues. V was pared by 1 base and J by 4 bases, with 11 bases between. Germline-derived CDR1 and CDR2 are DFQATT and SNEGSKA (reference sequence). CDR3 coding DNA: TGCAGTGCTAGAGCGGGGGTTGATTACGAGCAGTACTTC. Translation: CSARAGVDYEQYF.

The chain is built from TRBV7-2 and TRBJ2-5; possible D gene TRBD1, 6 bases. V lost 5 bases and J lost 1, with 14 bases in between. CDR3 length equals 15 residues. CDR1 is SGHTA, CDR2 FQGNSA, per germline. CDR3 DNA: TGTGCCAGCAGCCCAGGGGACGGAGCCCAAGAGACCCAGTACTTC. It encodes CASSPGDGAQETQYF.

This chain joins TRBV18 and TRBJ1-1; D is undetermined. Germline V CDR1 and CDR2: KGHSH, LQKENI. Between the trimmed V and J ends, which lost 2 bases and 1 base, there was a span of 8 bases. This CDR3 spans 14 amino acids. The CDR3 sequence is CASSPSSQNTEAFF. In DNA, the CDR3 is TGTGCCAGCTCACCATCCAGCCAGAACACTGAAGCTTTCTTT.

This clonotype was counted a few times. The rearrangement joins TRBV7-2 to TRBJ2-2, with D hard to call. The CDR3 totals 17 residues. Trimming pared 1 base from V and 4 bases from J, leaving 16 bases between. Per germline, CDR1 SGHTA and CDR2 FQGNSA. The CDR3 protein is CASSLESSQFGTGELFF. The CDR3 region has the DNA TGTGCCAGCAGCTTAGAGTCCTCCCAGTTCGGCACCGGGGAGCTGTTTTTT.

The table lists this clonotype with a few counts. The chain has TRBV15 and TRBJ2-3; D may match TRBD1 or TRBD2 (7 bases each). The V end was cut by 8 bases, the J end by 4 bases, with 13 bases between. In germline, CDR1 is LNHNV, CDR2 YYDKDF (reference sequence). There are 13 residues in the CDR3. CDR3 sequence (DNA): TGTGCCACCTCTCAGGGGGGGGCAGATACGCAGTATTTT. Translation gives CATSQGGADTQYF.

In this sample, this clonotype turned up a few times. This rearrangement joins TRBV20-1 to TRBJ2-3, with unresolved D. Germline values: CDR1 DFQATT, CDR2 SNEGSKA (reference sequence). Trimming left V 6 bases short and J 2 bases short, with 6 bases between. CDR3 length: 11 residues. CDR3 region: CSAGLTDTQYF. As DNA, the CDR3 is TGCAGTGCCGGGCTCACAGATACGCAGTATTTT.

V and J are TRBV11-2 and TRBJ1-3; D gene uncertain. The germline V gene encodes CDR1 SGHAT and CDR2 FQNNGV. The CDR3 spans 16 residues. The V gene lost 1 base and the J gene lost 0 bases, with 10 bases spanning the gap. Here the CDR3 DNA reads TGTGCCAGCAGCTTAGTTGGCACCGTCTCTGGAAACACCATATATTTT. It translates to CASSLVGTVSGNTIYF. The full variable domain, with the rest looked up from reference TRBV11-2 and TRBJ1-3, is EAGVAQSPRYKIIEKRQSVAFWCNPISGHATLYWYQQILGQGPKLLIQFQNNGVVDDSQLPKDRFSAERLKGVDSTLKIQPAKLEDSAVYLCASSLVGTVSGNTIYFGEGSWLTVV.

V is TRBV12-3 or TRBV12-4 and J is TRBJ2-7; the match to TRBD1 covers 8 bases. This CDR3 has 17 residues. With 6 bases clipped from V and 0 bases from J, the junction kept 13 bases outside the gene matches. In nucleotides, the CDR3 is TGTGCCAGCAGCCCCGGTCGGGGACAGGATTACTCCTACGAGCAGTACTTC. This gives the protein CASSPGRGQDYSYEQYF.